The 16 T cell receptor beta chains in this list originate from one sample, sequenced in a study of cytomegalovirus exposure and HLA in healthy donors. With 60 Vbeta and 13 Jbeta primers, the PCR was carried out. The repertoire was sequenced with immunoSEQ multiplex PCR; TCRdb's copy has only in-frame clones and lacks some. Altogether under 45,000 clones are present, approximately 80% being singletons, with the ten largest covering roughly 1.4%. Sequenced input: PBMCs. The receptors shown here come from a man aged 25-40 years in good health and CMV-seronegative.

CDR3 DNA: TGTGCCAGCAGCTTGCGGCGGCTCAATGAGCAGTTCTTC. Amino acid sequence: CASSLRRLNEQFF. The chain combines TRBV7-2 with TRBJ2-1; no firm D call. V was clipped by 3 bases and J by 6 bases, with 9 bases between them. The CDR3 has 13 amino acids. The germline V gene encodes CDR1 SGHTA and CDR2 FQGNSA.

This clone was recorded a few times. This chain joins TRBV7-2 and TRBJ2-7, with 16 bases identical to TRBD2. The germline CDR1 and CDR2 sequences are SGHTA and FQGNSA. CDR3 size: 19 residues. J lost 5 bases, V lost 1 base, and 11 bases had no gene match. The chain's CDR3 is CASSLVVTGTSGRANEQYF. The CDR3, as DNA: TGTGCCAGCAGCTTAGTGGTAACCGGGACTAGCGGGAGGGCGAACGAGCAGTACTTC.

This clone has only one observation. The genes are TRBV28 and TRBJ2-3; D ambiguous. The CDR3 contains 13 residues. V lost 3 bases and J lost 1, with 5 bases in between. The germline V gene has CDR1 MDHEN and CDR2 SYDVKM. The CDR3 spells CASSFPGTDTQYF. In DNA form, the CDR3 reads TGTGCCAGCAGTTTTCCAGGCACAGATACGCAGTATTTT.

The chain is built from TRBV7-2 and TRBJ2-1, with TRBD2 matching over 7 bases. The CDR3 has 17 amino acids. With V trimmed by 4 bases and J by 1 base, 10 bases remained unmatched. Germline assignment: CDR1 SGHTA and CDR2 FQGNSA. The CDR3 is CASSSPGLRASYNEQFF. Written as DNA, the CDR3 is TGTGCCAGCAGCTCGCCGGGACTACGAGCTTCCTACAATGAGCAGTTCTTC.

The chain carries TRBV25-1 and TRBJ1-2; D is possibly TRBD1 (5 bases). V was cut by 3 bases and J by 4 bases, with 9 bases left in between. The germline CDR1 and CDR2 sequences are MGHDK and SYGVNS. This CDR3 is built from 13 residues. The CDR3 loop is CASSDQGTYGYTF. The CDR3 region has the DNA TGTGCCAGCAGTGACCAGGGCACCTATGGCTACACCTTC.

The chain links TRBV5-1 to TRBJ2-3, with TRBD1 identical over 10 bases. Germline CDR1 and CDR2: SGHRS and YFSETQ. The V gene end was trimmed by 9 bases and the J gene end by 4 bases; junction bases not matched to a gene: 8. CDR3 length: 14 amino acids. The CDR3 region has the DNA TGCGCCACCAGACAGGGGGCTGAAGCAGATACGCAGTATTTT. Protein sequence: CATRQGAEADTQYF.

The V gene is TRBV15, the J gene TRBJ2-5; D is possibly TRBD2 (6 bases). Near its end, the DNA agrees better with TRBJ2-7, so the J call may be wrong. This CDR3 has 14 amino acids. CDR1 LNHNV and CDR2 YYDKDF come from the germline V gene (reference sequence). CDR3 loop: CATSRLASSYEQYF. The CDR3, as DNA: TGTGCCACCAGCAGACTAGCGTCCTCCTACGAGCAGTACTTC.

The genes are TRBV15 and TRBJ1-5, with D possibly TRBD1 on 5 matching bases. The CDR3 sequence is 13 residues long. Germline lookup yields CDR1 LNHNV and CDR2 YYDKDF (reference sequence). The ends were cut back, 3 bases at V and 4 bases at J, with 7 bases in the middle. CDR3 DNA: TGTGCCACCAGCAGCGGGGGGAATCAGCCCCAGCATTTT. Its protein product is CATSSGGNQPQHF.

V and J are TRBV25-1 and TRBJ2-1; TRBD2 aligns across 12 bases. The V gene end was trimmed by 4 bases and the J gene end by 6 bases; junction bases not matched to a gene: 10. There are 17 residues in the CDR3. Germline CDR1 MGHDK, CDR2 SYGVNS. The CDR3 sequence is CASSGASGRALGNEQFF. The CDR3 nucleotides are TGTGCCAGCAGTGGAGCTAGCGGGAGGGCCCTCGGCAATGAGCAGTTCTTC.

The chain employs TRBV5-4 and TRBJ1-2, with D perhaps TRBD1 (6 bases). Germline V gene data show CDR1 as SGHNT and CDR2 as YYREEE (reference sequence). This CDR3 has 16 residues. V lost 4 bases, J lost 0 bases, and 16 bases lay in between. As DNA, the CDR3 is TGTGCCAGCAGCATCGAGGGGGGGTTTTCTAACTATGGCTACACCTTC. This translates into CASSIEGGFSNYGYTF.

This clone was counted a single time. The chain is built from TRBV29-1 and TRBJ2-1; tentatively, D is TRBD2 (5 bases). The CDR3 is made up of 15 amino acids. The ends were cut back, 7 bases at V and 7 bases at J, with 23 bases in the middle. In germline, CDR1 is SQVTM, CDR2 ANQGSEA. CDR3 in amino acids: CSAYLPGLARNEQFF. CDR3 nucleotides: TGCAGCGCCTATTTACCCGGGCTAGCTAGGAATGAGCAGTTCTTC.

The chain couples TRBV7-2 to TRBJ2-7; 14 bases line up with TRBD2. J gave up 6 bases and V 1 base, and 5 bases lay outside the gene matches. This CDR3 spans 16 amino acids. CDR1 SGHTA and CDR2 FQGNSA come from the germline V gene. CDR3 sequence reads: CASSLGPGTSGSEQYF. The CDR3 coding sequence is TGTGCCAGCAGCTTAGGCCCGGGGACTAGCGGGAGCGAGCAGTACTTC.

The chain recombines TRBV11-2 with TRBJ1-3, with D perhaps matching TRBD1 (6 bases). Germline V CDR1 and CDR2: SGHAT, FQNNGV. The CDR3 runs 16 residues. Trimming took 6 bases from V and 3 from J, leaving 18 bases between them. The CDR3 DNA is TGTGCCAGCAGTTCGGGGGGGGCATTTGGTGGAAACACCATATATTTT. It specifies CASSSGGAFGGNTIYF.

The chain employs TRBV18 and TRBJ2-3; 9 nucleotides align to TRBD1. The CDR3 sequence is 17 residues long. V lost 4 bases, J lost 2 bases, and 10 bases stayed unmatched. Per the germline V gene, CDR1 is KGHSH and CDR2 is LQKENI. The CDR3 region is CASSQDWDRVNTDTQYF. The CDR3 nucleotides are TGTGCCAGCTCACAAGATTGGGACAGGGTAAACACAGATACGCAGTATTTT.

There are a few counts of this clone. Other DNA sequences in this sample translate to the same CDR3. The genes are TRBV7-2 and TRBJ2-3, with TRBD2 matching 7 bases. The CDR3 totals 15 residues. With V trimmed by 0 bases and J by 2 bases, 2 bases remained unmatched. Germline CDR1 is SGHTA and CDR2 is FQGNSA. This CDR3 reads CASSLAGGPTDTQYF. CDR3 sequence (DNA): TGTGCCAGCAGCTTAGCGGGAGGGCCCACAGATACGCAGTATTTT.

The chain joins TRBV18 to TRBJ1-4; D is possibly TRBD1 (6 bases). Per the germline V gene, CDR1 is KGHSH and CDR2 is LQKENI. Trimming removed 0 bases from V and 8 bases from J, with 13 bases in between. The CDR3 covers 15 residues. CDR3 sequence: CASSPPDSLREKLFF. In nucleotides, the CDR3 is TGTGCCAGCTCACCACCGGACAGTCTGAGGGAAAAACTGTTTTTT. Filled out from reference TRBV18 and TRBJ1-4, the complete variable domain reads NAGVMQNPRHLVRRRGQEARLRCSPMKGHSHVYWYRQLPEEGLKFMVYLQKENIIDESGMPKERFSAEFPKEGPSILRIQQVVRGDSAAYFCASSPPDSLREKLFFGSGTQLSVL.